This is a list of T cell receptor beta chains from one sample in a study of regulatory T cells in long-lasting Graves disease. TCRdb passed the multiplex PCR reads through MiXCR, listing each CDR3 protein once. Among 500,000 or so distinct CDR3 sequences listed, around 15% were seen once. These data were also reused for a study on T cells in Graves' hyperthyroidism and ophthalmopathy.

The sequenced sample was peripheral blood mononuclear cells (PBMCs), obtained at new diagnosis, from a patient treated with antithyroid drugs. The receptor set was obtained from a man aged 40-49 years with Graves disease. Both conserved end residues are part of each CDR3. D genes are given only for firm matches. Rows give clone size only sometimes, using once, few, many, or a class for an expanded clone.

V gene	clone size	D gene	J gene	CDR3 protein	CDR3 DNA
TRBV7-2	few	TRBD2	TRBJ2-7	CASSTTTSGRAYEQYF	TGTGCCAGCAGCACGACGACTAGCGGGAGGGCCTACGAGCAGTACTTC
TRBV28	many	TRBD1	TRBJ1-5	CASSLNDRGPFYSNQPQHF	TGTGCCAGCAGTCTCAACGACAGGGGGCCCTTTTATAGCAATCAGCCCCAGCATTTT
TRBV28	-	TRBD1	TRBJ2-7	CASRGTAGYYEQYF	TGTGCCAGCAGGGGGACAGCTGGCTACTACGAGCAGTACTTC
TRBV11-2	many	TRBD2	TRBJ2-1	CASSSIAGGRYNEQFF	TGTGCCAGCAGCTCAATAGCGGGAGGGCGGTACAATGAGCAGTTCTTC
TRBV9	-	TRBD1	TRBJ2-1	CASSVEQGGVDEQFF	TGTGCCAGCAGCGTAGAACAGGGGGGTGTGGATGAGCAGTTCTTC
TRBV20-1	many	-	TRBJ2-7	CSASRRDRAYEQYF	TGCAGTGCTAGCCGTCGCGACAGAGCCTACGAGCAGTACTTC
TRBV12-3/TRBV12-4	many	-	TRBJ2-4	CASSLNWAGRPKNIQYF	TGTGCCAGCAGTTTAAATTGGGCAGGGCGACCGAAAAACATTCAGTACTTC
TRBV20-1	-	-	TRBJ2-1	CSARDPTPSSYNEQFF	TGCAGTGCTAGAGACCCGACTCCGAGCTCCTACAATGAGCAGTTCTTC
TRBV28	many	-	TRBJ2-7	CASSFLGRTTSYEQYF	TGTGCCAGCAGTTTCCTAGGTCGAACCACCTCCTACGAGCAGTACTTC
TRBV3-1	many	TRBD1	TRBJ1-4	CASSPRGLGEKLFF	TGTGCCAGCAGCCCGAGGGGGCTCGGTGAAAAACTGTTTTTT
TRBV5-1	many	-	TRBJ2-3	CASSLATVTDTQYF	TGCGCCAGCAGCTTGGCCACAGTCACAGATACGCAGTATTTT
TRBV20-1	many	TRBD1	TRBJ2-5	CSADTGEETQYF	TGCAGTGCTGATACAGGGGAAGAGACCCAGTACTTC
TRBV27	many	-	TRBJ2-1	CASQDGGSYNEQFF	TGTGCCAGTCAAGACGGGGGCTCCTACAATGAGCAGTTCTTC
TRBV2	many	-	TRBJ1-5	CASGTEVNQPQHF	TGTGCCAGCGGGACGGAGGTCAATCAGCCCCAGCATTTT
TRBV20-1	few	-	TRBJ2-2	CSASWVGSGGELFF	TGCAGTGCTAGTTGGGTAGGCTCCGGCGGGGAGCTGTTTTTT
TRBV6-2/TRBV6-3	many	-	TRBJ2-1	CASSSTGRRSEQFF	TGTGCCAGCAGTTCCACCGGTCGGAGGAGTGAGCAGTTCTTC
TRBV6-1	many	-	TRBJ1-2	CASTQGRLTNYGYTF	TGTGCCAGCACCCAAGGGCGGCTCACTAACTATGGCTACACCTTC